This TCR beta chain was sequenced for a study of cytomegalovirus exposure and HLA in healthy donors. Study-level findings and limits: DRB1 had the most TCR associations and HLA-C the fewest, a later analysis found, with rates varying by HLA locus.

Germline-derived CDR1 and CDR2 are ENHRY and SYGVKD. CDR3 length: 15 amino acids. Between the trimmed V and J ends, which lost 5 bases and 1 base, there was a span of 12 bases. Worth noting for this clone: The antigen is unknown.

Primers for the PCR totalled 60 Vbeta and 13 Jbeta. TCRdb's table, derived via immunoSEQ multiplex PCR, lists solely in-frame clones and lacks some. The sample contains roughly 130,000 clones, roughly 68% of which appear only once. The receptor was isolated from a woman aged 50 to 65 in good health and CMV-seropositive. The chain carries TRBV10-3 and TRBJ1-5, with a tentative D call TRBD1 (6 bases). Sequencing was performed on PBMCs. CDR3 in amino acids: CAISNRQESNQPQHF. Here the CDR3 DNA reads TGTGCCATCAGTAACCGACAGGAAAGCAATCAGCCCCAGCATTTT.